This T cell receptor beta chain was profiled in a study of vaccination effects on CD4 cells after COVID-19. Study background: IL-2 at 8 to 10 IU/ml and peptides at 8.5 to 10 ug/ml were added to cultured PBMC, around 2.2 million per well.

The CDR3 consists of 15 residues. V was clipped by 8 bases and J by 4 bases, with 18 bases between them. CDR1 and CDR2 (germline): PRHDT, FYEKMQ (reference sequence). With respect to this clone: What it binds is not known.

Culture lasted roughly 9 days before CD4+ T cell isolation. The data were produced by immunoSEQ multiplex PCR, yet TCRdb's version contains in-frame clones alone and is incomplete. This table holds 70,000 or so clones, approximately 77% found once. This TCR came from a human donor who received a COVID-19 vaccine. This rearrangement joins TRBV13 to TRBJ2-1, with D maybe TRBD2 (6 bases). Sequencing used CD4+ T cells from PBMCs cultured without peptide, obtained before COVID-19 vaccination. CDR3 DNA: TGTGCCAGCCTTTTAAAGGGCGGGATTTACAATGAGCAGTTCTTC. As protein: CASLLKGGIYNEQFF.